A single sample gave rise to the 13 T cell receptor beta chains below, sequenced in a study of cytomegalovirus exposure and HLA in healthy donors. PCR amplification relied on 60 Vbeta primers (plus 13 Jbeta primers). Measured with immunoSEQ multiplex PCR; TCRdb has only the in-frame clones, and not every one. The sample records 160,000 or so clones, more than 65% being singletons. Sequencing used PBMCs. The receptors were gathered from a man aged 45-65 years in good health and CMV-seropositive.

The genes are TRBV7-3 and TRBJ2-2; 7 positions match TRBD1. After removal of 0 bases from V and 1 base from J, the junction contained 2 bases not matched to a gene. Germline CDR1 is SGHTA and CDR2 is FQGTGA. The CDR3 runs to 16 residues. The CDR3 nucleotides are TGTGCCAGCAGCTTAACGAGGACAGGGAACACCGGGGAGCTGTTTTTT. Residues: CASSLTRTGNTGELFF. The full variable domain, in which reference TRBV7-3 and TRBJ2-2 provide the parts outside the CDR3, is GAGVSQTPSNKVTEKGKYVELRCDPISGHTALYWYRQSLGQGPEFLIYFQGTGAADDSGLPNDRFFAVRPEGSVSTLKIQRTERGDSAVYLCASSLTRTGNTGELFFGEGSRLTVL.

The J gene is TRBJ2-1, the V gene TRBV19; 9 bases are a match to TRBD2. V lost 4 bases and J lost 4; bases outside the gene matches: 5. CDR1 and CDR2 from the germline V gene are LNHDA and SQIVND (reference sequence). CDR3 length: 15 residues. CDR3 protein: CASSTAGGSYNEQFF. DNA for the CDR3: TGTGCCAGTAGTACAGCGGGAGGATCATACAATGAGCAGTTCTTC. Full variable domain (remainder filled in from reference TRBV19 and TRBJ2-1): DGGITQSPKYLFRKEGQNVTLSCEQNLNHDAMYWYRQDPGQGLRLIYYSQIVNDFQKGDIAEGYSVSREKKESFPLTVTSAQKNPTAFYLCASSTAGGSYNEQFFGPGTRLTVL.

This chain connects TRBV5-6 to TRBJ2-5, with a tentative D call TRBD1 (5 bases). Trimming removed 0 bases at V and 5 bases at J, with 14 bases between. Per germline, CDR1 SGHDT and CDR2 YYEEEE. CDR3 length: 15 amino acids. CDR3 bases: TGTGCCAGCAGCTTGGATGTAGGGGCCTTTGAGACCCAGTACTTC. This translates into CASSLDVGAFETQYF. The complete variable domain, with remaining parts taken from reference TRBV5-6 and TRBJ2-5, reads DAGVTQSPTHLIKTRGQQVTLRCSPKSGHDTVSWYQQALGQGPQFIFQYYEEEERQRGNFPDRFSGHQFPNYSSELNVNALLLGDSALYLCASSLDVGAFETQYFGPGTRLLVL.

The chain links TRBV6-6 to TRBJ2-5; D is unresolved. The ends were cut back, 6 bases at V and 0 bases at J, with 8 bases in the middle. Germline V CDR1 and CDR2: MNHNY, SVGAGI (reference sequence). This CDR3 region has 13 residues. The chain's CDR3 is CASREYNQETQYF. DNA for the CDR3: TGTGCCAGCAGGGAGTACAACCAAGAGACCCAGTACTTC.

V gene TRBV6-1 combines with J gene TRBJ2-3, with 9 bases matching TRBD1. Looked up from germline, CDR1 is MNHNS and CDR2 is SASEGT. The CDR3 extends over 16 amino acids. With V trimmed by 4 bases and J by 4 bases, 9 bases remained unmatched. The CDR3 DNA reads TGTGCCAGCAGTGGAAACAGGGGGCCGAGGGCAGATACGCAGTATTTT. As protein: CASSGNRGPRADTQYF.

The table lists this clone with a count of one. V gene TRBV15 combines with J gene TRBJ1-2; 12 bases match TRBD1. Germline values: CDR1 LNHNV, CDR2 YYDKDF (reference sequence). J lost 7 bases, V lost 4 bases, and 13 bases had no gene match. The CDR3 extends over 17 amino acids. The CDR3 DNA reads TGTGCCACCAGCAAGGGGGGACAGGGGGCGCGTTCGGGTGGCTACACCTTC. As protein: CATSKGGQGARSGGYTF. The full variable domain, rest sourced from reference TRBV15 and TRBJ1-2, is DAMVIQNPRYQVTQFGKPVTLSCSQTLNHNVMYWYQQKSSQAPKLLFHYYDKDFNNEADTPDNFQSRRPNTSFCFLDIRSPGLGDTAMYLCATSKGGQGARSGGYTFGSGTRLTVV.

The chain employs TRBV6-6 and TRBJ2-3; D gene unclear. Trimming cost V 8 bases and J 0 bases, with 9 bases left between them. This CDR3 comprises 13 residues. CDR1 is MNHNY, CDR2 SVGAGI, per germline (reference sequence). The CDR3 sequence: CASGQPSTDTQYF. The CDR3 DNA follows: TGTGCCAGCGGCCAACCCAGCACAGATACGCAGTATTTT.

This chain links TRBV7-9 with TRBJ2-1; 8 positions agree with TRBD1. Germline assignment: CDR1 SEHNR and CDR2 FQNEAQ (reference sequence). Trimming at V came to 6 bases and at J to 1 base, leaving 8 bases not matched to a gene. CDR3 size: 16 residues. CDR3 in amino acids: CASRARTGKSYNEQFF. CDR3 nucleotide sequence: TGTGCCAGCAGAGCTAGGACAGGGAAGTCCTACAATGAGCAGTTCTTC.

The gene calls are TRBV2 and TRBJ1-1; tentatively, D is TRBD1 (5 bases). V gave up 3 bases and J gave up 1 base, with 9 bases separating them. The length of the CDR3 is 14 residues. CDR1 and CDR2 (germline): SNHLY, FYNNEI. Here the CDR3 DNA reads TGTGCCAGCAGTGACGTAGACAGGAACACTGAAGCTTTCTTT. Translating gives CASSDVDRNTEAFF.

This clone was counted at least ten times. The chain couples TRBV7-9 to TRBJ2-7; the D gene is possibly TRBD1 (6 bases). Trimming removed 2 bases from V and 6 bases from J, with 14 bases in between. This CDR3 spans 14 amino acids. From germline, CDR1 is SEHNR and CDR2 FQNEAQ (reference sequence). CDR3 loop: CASSLSRTEAEQYF. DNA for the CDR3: TGTGCCAGCAGCTTATCTAGGACAGAGGCCGAGCAGTACTTC.

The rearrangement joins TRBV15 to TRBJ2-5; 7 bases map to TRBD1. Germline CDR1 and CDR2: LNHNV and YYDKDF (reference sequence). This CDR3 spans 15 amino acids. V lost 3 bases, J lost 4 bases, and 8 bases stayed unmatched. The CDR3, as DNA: TGTGCCACCAGCAGGGGACGGCAGGGGGTAGAGACCCAGTACTTC. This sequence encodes CATSRGRQGVETQYF. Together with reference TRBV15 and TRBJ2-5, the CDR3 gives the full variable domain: DAMVIQNPRYQVTQFGKPVTLSCSQTLNHNVMYWYQQKSSQAPKLLFHYYDKDFNNEADTPDNFQSRRPNTSFCFLDIRSPGLGDTAMYLCATSRGRQGVETQYFGPGTRLLVL.

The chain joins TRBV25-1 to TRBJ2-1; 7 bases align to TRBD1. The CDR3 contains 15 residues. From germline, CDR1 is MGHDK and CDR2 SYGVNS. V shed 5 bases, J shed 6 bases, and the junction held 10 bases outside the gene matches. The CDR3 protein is CASSRDREGSNEQFF. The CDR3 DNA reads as TGTGCCAGCAGTAGAGACAGGGAAGGTAGCAATGAGCAGTTCTTC.

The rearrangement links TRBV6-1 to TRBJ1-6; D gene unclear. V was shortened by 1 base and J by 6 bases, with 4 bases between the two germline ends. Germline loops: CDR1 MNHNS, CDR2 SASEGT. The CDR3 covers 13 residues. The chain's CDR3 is CASSEVLNSPLHF. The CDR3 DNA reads TGTGCCAGCAGTGAAGTCCTTAATTCACCCCTCCACTTT.